Listed below are T cell receptor beta chains from one sample, sequenced in a study of T-cell memory formation after mild COVID-19. From the 5' RACE reads, TCRdb called clonotypes with MiXCR, one entry per CDR3 protein. The sample lists a few hundred thousand distinct CDR3 sequences, about 20% occurring once. The material sequenced was PBMCs or a T cell subset sorted from them (not recorded which). The origin of the receptors is an adult woman who had mild COVID-19 (a few samples of this study predate the infection). Cell type and time point are not known. The CDR3 runs from the conserved cysteine through the conserved F or W.

>TRBJ1-5|TRBV7-9
CASSPAGGQPQHF
>TRBJ2-1|TRBV18
CASSPGQGGDNEQFF
>TRBJ2-7|TRBV12-3/TRBV12-4
CASRRQGAYEQYF
>TRBJ2-4|TRBV19
CASSIYQENIQYF
>TRBJ1-2|TRBV24-1
CATSDPGLVYGYTF
>TRBJ2-2|TRBV7-9
CASTYETGQPNTGELFF
>TRBJ2-3|TRBV12-3/TRBV12-4
CASSSTGVSTDTQYF
>TRBJ2-7|TRBV5-1
CASRSNSYEQYF
>TRBJ2-5|TRBV6-2/TRBV6-3
CASTAPGLGLETQYF
>TRBJ1-1|TRBV5-1
CASSSRGAATGGMNTEAFF
>TRBJ2-1|TRBV7-6
CASSSANNNEQFF
>TRBJ2-2|TRBV15
CATSKDGATGELFF
>TRBJ1-1|TRBV12-3/TRBV12-4
CASSLDPVNTEAFF
>TRBJ2-1|TRBV24-1
CATTGQDHNEQFF
>TRBJ2-7|TRBV6-5
CASSRVGPYEQYF
>TRBJ2-2|TRBV3-1
CASSQPVYTGELFF
>TRBJ2-7|TRBV25-1
CASSEYGTVGTPYEQYF
>TRBJ2-1|TRBV20-1
CSAVAGGDHNEQFF
>TRBJ2-3|TRBV4-1
CASSQLVGNTQYF
>TRBJ1-2|TRBV9
CASSAALTGGGYGYTF
>TRBJ2-7|TRBV5-1
CASSLSPGGYEQYF
>TRBJ2-7|TRBV5-5
CASSLVGAEQYF
>TRBJ2-7|TRBV20-1
CSAWDFLSYEQYF
>TRBJ2-7|TRBV4-3
CASSQDAGGASYEQYF
>TRBJ1-5|TRBV4-2
CASSLTTGSPNQPQHF
>TRBJ2-5|TRBV27
CASSPLGGLQETQYF
>TRBJ2-3|TRBV18
CASSPGTGAIRRDF
>TRBJ2-7|TRBV7-2
CASTQGVRPYEQYF
>TRBJ1-1|TRBV29-1
CSVARRLNTEAFF
>TRBJ2-1|TRBV2
CASKKGCYNEQFF
>TRBJ1-1|TRBV5-1
CASSLAPGTNTEAFF
>TRBJ1-2|TRBV7-8
CASSLRRDRGYGYTF
>TRBJ2-7|TRBV15
CATSRGAQTYEQYF
>TRBJ2-7|TRBV6-2/TRBV6-3
CASSYPADGGSYEQYF
>TRBJ1-4|TRBV6-6
CASSFPGANEKLFF
>TRBJ2-7|TRBV12-3/TRBV12-4
CASSPPGQFYEQYF
>TRBJ2-2|TRBV6-2/TRBV6-3
CASSWTSHGELFF
>TRBJ2-1|TRBV10-3
CAISDYGDSGYNEQFF
>TRBJ2-4|TRBV14
CASSSIAGDKNIQYF
>TRBJ2-2|TRBV5-5
CASSLAGTVSTGELFF
>TRBJ2-3|TRBV12-3/TRBV12-4
CASSILKRGGGTDTQYF
>TRBJ1-2|TRBV6-5
CASRRTGNFDGYTF
>TRBJ2-1|TRBV5-5
CASSHRWGSSYNEQFF
>TRBJ2-7|TRBV9
CASSALSDGEQYF
>TRBJ2-1|TRBV12-3/TRBV12-4
CASSLDGSYNEQFF
>TRBJ2-1|TRBV25-1
CASSVRGAENNEQFF
>TRBJ1-1|TRBV15
CATSRGRGYTEAFF
>TRBJ1-5|TRBV7-2
CASSLDSPNQPQHF
>TRBJ1-1|TRBV18
CASSPGLWDRQTEAFF
>TRBJ1-3|TRBV27
CASSLRGNGNTIYF
>TRBJ1-2|TRBV3-1
CASSLEDRGFNYGYTF